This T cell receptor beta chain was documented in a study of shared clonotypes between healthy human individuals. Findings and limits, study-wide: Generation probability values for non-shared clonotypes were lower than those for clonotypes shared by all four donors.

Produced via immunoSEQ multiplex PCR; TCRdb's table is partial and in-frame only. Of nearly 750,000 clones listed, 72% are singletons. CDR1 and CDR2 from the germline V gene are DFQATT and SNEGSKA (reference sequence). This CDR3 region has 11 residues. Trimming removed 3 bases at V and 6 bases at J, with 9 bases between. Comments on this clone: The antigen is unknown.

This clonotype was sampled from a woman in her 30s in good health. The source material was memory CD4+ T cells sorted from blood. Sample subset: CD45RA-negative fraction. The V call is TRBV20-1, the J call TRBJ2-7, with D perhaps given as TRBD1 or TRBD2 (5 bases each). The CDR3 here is CSARKRGEQYF. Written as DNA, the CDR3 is TGCAGTGCTAGGAAGAGGGGCGAGCAGTACTTC.